Below are 32 T cell receptor beta chains sequenced from a single sample in a study of T cell clonotyping in hematopoietic cell transplantation. Here immunoSEQ multiplex PCR was the method, and the copy in TCRdb shows in-frame clones only, minus some. Counted here are fewer than 9,500 clones, roughly four fifths occurring once; the ten biggest clones make up 45% to 65%. The sample here was PBMCs, taken at the time of graft-versus-host disease after allogeneic stem cell transplant. Source of these receptors: a male patient aged 60 to 75 who had an allogeneic stem cell transplant from an unrelated donor, so the T cells may come from the graft donor. Some clones in this sample may be carry-over from other donors' samples.

The J gene is TRBJ1-2, the V gene TRBV9; TRBD1 is a possible D gene (6 bases). CDR3 length: 14 residues. Between the trimmed V and J ends, which lost 0 bases and 5 bases, there was a span of 11 bases. CDR1 is SGDLS and CDR2 is YYNGEE in the germline V gene. CDR3 in DNA: TGTGCCAGCAGCGTAGACAGGGCTGAATATGGCTACACCTTC. As protein: CASSVDRAEYGYTF.

The CDR3 here is CASSFGGTEAFF. The DNA of the CDR3 is TGTGCCAGTAGTTTTGGGGGCACTGAAGCTTTCTTT. The V gene is TRBV19, the J gene TRBJ1-1, with a tentative D call TRBD1 (5 bases). The CDR3 runs to 12 residues. V was trimmed by 5 bases and J by 4 bases, leaving 8 bases between them. The V gene's germline CDR1 is LNHDA and CDR2 SQIVND (reference sequence).

The rearrangement links TRBV7-3 to TRBJ2-3; 8 positions match TRBD2. Germline V gene data show CDR1 as SGHTA and CDR2 as FQGTGA. The CDR3 loop spans 15 amino acids. V shed 4 bases, J shed 2 bases, and the junction held 5 bases outside the gene matches. CDR3 amino acids: CASSSNGGDTDTQYF. The DNA for the CDR3 is TGTGCCAGCAGCTCGAACGGGGGGGACACAGATACGCAGTATTTT.

The chain recombines TRBV7-2 with TRBJ1-2; TRBD1 matches 7 bases. The V segment lost 3 bases and the J segment 4 bases; nucleotides outside the gene matches: 8. Looked up from germline, CDR1 is SGHTA and CDR2 is FQGNSA. CDR3 size: 15 residues. The CDR3 here is CASSLRQGDPYGYTF. As DNA, the CDR3 is TGTGCCAGCAGCTTGAGGCAGGGGGATCCCTATGGCTACACCTTC. Together with reference TRBV7-2 and TRBJ1-2, the CDR3 gives the full variable domain: GAGVSQSPSNKVTEKGKDVELRCDPISGHTALYWYRQSLGQGLEFLIYFQGNSAPDKSGLPSDRFSAERTGGSVSTLTIQRTQQEDSAVYLCASSLRQGDPYGYTFGSGTRLTVV.

This clone was observed a handful of times. The rearrangement links TRBV29-1 to TRBJ1-1; D unresolved. In germline, CDR1 is SQVTM, CDR2 ANQGSEA. Trimming pared 4 bases from V and 4 bases from J, leaving 16 bases between. The length of the CDR3 is 14 residues. CDR3 loop: CSVVQDPVSTEAFF. CDR3 sequence (DNA): TGCAGCGTTGTCCAGGACCCCGTTAGCACTGAAGCTTTCTTT. Supplemented by reference TRBV29-1 and TRBJ1-1, the full variable domain reads SAVISQKPSRDICQRGTSLTIQCQVDSQVTMMFWYRQQPGQSLTLIATANQGSEATYESGFVIDKFPISRPNLTFSTLTVSNMSPEDSSIYLCSVVQDPVSTEAFFGQGTRLTVV.

This sequence joins TRBV6-5 and TRBJ2-1; tentative D call: TRBD1 (7 bases). In germline, CDR1 is MNHEY, CDR2 SVGAGI. This CDR3 region has 13 residues. V gave up 5 bases and J gave up 10 bases, with 15 bases separating them. The CDR3 region has the DNA TGTGCCAGCAGTCCGACAGGGCGGGAAGAGCAGTTCTTC. Encoded protein: CASSPTGREEQFF.

The chain is built from TRBV5-6 and TRBJ1-3, with D uncertain. CDR3 length equals 15 residues. The germline gives CDR1 SGHDT, CDR2 YYEEEE. With 3 bases removed from V and 8 bases from J, the gap between germline ends came to 18 bases. The CDR3 DNA sequence: TGTGCCAGCAGCTCCCTCGGGTTAGGAGTAGACACCATATATTTT. Translating gives CASSSLGLGVDTIYF. The variable domain in full, with the rest retrieved from reference TRBV5-6 and TRBJ1-3, is DAGVTQSPTHLIKTRGQQVTLRCSPKSGHDTVSWYQQALGQGPQFIFQYYEEEERQRGNFPDRFSGHQFPNYSSELNVNALLLGDSALYLCASSSLGLGVDTIYFGEGSWLTVV.

This sequence joins TRBV7-2 and TRBJ1-4; D unresolved. This CDR3 is 13 amino acids long. Trimming removed 5 bases at V and 1 base at J, with 5 bases between. The germline V gene has CDR1 SGHTA and CDR2 FQGNSA. CDR3 DNA: TGTGCCAGCAGCGCAATAACTAATGAAAAACTGTTTTTT. Translation: CASSAITNEKLFF.

The genes are TRBV7-3 and TRBJ1-5; D is unresolved. Trimming left V 5 bases short and J 3 bases short, with 17 bases between. The CDR3 totals 16 residues. Germline CDR1 and CDR2: SGHTA and FQGTGA. CDR3 protein: CASSPPDPEDNQPQHF. The CDR3 DNA reads TGTGCCAGCAGCCCCCCGGACCCTGAAGACAATCAGCCCCAGCATTTT.

V is TRBV10-3 and J is TRBJ1-1, with a possible D match to TRBD1 (6 bases). Germline values: CDR1 ENHRY, CDR2 SYGVKD. The CDR3 totals 14 residues. Trimming removed 7 bases from V and 0 bases from J, with 12 bases in between. This CDR3 is CAITQGGLNTEAFF. CDR3 nucleotides: TGTGCCATCACCCAAGGGGGGTTGAACACTGAAGCTTTCTTT.

This chain uses TRBV28 with TRBJ2-1; D is uncertain. This CDR3 region has 12 residues. Trimming left V 2 bases short and J 7 bases short, with 6 bases between. CDR1 is MDHEN and CDR2 is SYDVKM in the germline V gene. CDR3 amino acids: CASSLGRNEQFF. The CDR3, as DNA: TGTGCCAGCAGTTTAGGCAGGAATGAGCAGTTCTTC.

The chain uses TRBV5-1 and TRBJ1-6, with a possible D match to TRBD1 (6 bases). The CDR3 extends over 14 amino acids. Germline values: CDR1 SGHRS, CDR2 YFSETQ. The germline V and J ends were trimmed by 4 bases and 5 bases, with 10 bases remaining between them. The CDR3 loop is CASSTRTDNSPLHF. CDR3 DNA: TGCGCCAGCAGCACCCGGACAGATAATTCACCCCTCCACTTT.

V usage is TRBV9 and J usage is TRBJ2-7; possibly TRBD1 or TRBD2 for D (6 bases each). V was shortened by 0 bases and J by 1 base, with 14 bases between the two germline ends. Germline V gives CDR1 SGDLS, CDR2 YYNGEE. CDR3 length: 16 amino acids. The CDR3 is CASSVGDGGESYEQYF. The CDR3, as DNA: TGTGCCAGCAGCGTAGGGGACGGGGGCGAGTCCTACGAGCAGTACTTC.

The chain employs TRBV18 and TRBJ2-1, with 7 bases matching TRBD2. V was clipped by 0 bases and J by 5 bases; unmatched bases: 4. The germline V gene has CDR1 KGHSH and CDR2 LQKENI. The CDR3 runs to 15 residues. CDR3 coding DNA: TGTGCCAGCTCACCACCCCTAGCGGCGGACAATGAGCAGTTCTTC. Amino acid sequence: CASSPPLAADNEQFF.

This clone occurred a few times. The chain uses TRBV2 and TRBJ2-7; possible D gene TRBD1, 6 bases. V gave up 3 bases and J gave up 3 bases, with 15 bases separating them. CDR1 is SNHLY, CDR2 FYNNEI, per germline. The CDR3 consists of 15 residues. The CDR3 sequence: CASSDLQGSGYEQYF. In nucleotides, the CDR3 is TGTGCCAGCAGTGACTTACAGGGTTCGGGCTACGAGCAGTACTTC.

The J gene is TRBJ2-1, the V gene TRBV7-2, with D hard to call. The CDR3 covers 13 residues. CDR1 and CDR2 (germline): SGHTA, FQGNSA. Trimming removed 1 base from V and 8 bases from J, with 9 bases in between. DNA for the CDR3: TGTGCCAGCAGCTTAGGGGCCGACTATGAGCAGTTCTTC. It specifies CASSLGADYEQFF.

The chain links TRBV7-8 to TRBJ1-5; weak D call: TRBD1 (5 bases). There are 13 residues in the CDR3. CDR1 SGHVS and CDR2 FQNEAQ come from the germline V gene. Between the trimmed V and J ends, which lost 1 base and 6 bases, there was a span of 7 bases. DNA for the CDR3: TGTGCCAGCAGCTTAGGGGGGATTCAGCCCCAGCATTTT. This translates into CASSLGGIQPQHF.

V is TRBV5-4 and J is TRBJ2-1, with D hard to call. V was trimmed by 2 bases and J by 5 bases, leaving 5 bases between them. The CDR3 is 12 residues long. Germline CDR1 reads SGHNT; CDR2 reads YYREEE (reference sequence). CDR3 in amino acids: CASSLIDNEQFF. CDR3 nucleotide sequence: TGTGCCAGCAGCTTAATCGACAATGAGCAGTTCTTC.

The chain has TRBV7-8 and TRBJ2-3, with TRBD2 identical over 7 bases. The CDR3 contains 16 residues. The junction had 11 bases not matched to a gene; V was cut back by 1 base and J by 7 bases. Per the germline V gene, CDR1 is SGHVS and CDR2 is FQNEAQ. CDR3 nucleotides: TGTGCCAGCAGCTTAGTGAGCGGGGTTTCTGGAAATACGCAGTATTTT. Residues: CASSLVSGVSGNTQYF.

DNA for the CDR3: TGTGCCAGCAGCTTAACGCTTGGAGAGACCCAGTACTTC. Protein: CASSLTLGETQYF. This rearrangement joins TRBV11-2 to TRBJ2-5; no firm D call. CDR1 is SGHAT and CDR2 is FQNNGV in the germline V gene. Trimming left V 2 bases short and J 4 bases short, with 8 bases between. CDR3 size: 13 residues.

This clone appeared once. The chain combines TRBV5-1 with TRBJ2-3; D unresolved. This CDR3 has 15 residues. The germline V and J ends were trimmed by 0 bases and 1 base, with 9 bases remaining between them. Germline V gene data show CDR1 as SGHRS and CDR2 as YFSETQ. The DNA of the CDR3 is TGCGCCAGCAGCTTGGTGGTCCCCCGCACAGATACGCAGTATTTT. Protein: CASSLVVPRTDTQYF.

The rearrangement joins TRBV6-6 to TRBJ1-1; D is perhaps TRBD1 (5 bases). Germline-derived CDR1 and CDR2 are MNHNY and SVGAGI (reference sequence). The CDR3 length is 13 residues. V lost 4 bases, J lost 4 bases, and 10 bases lay in between. CDR3 amino acids: CASSFRQSTEAFF. CDR3 nucleotides: TGTGCCAGCAGTTTTCGACAGAGCACTGAAGCTTTCTTT.

The V and J genes are TRBV19 and TRBJ2-1; D is possibly TRBD1 (5 bases). This CDR3 is built from 12 residues. Per germline, CDR1 LNHDA and CDR2 SQIVND (reference sequence). The V end lost 5 bases, the J end lost 10 bases, and 12 bases lay between the germline ends. For the CDR3, the DNA is TGTGCCAGTAGTTCAGGGTTAGGGGAGCAGTTCTTC. This codes for CASSSGLGEQFF.

The V and J genes are TRBV28 and TRBJ2-3, with TRBD1 matching over 7 bases. This CDR3 is 16 amino acids long. CDR1 is MDHEN, CDR2 SYDVKM, per germline. V shed 4 bases and J 1 base; nucleotides not matched to a gene: 8. The CDR3 region has the DNA TGTGCCAGCAGTTGGTGGGCAGGGGGAGGCACAGATACGCAGTATTTT. It yields the protein CASSWWAGGGTDTQYF.

The chain carries TRBV7-9 and TRBJ2-2; the D gene is possibly TRBD2 (6 bases). The CDR3 sequence is 13 residues long. The germline V gene has CDR1 SEHNR and CDR2 FQNEAQ (reference sequence). The CDR3 nucleotides are TGTGCTTCAGGAGGGTTCGACACCGGGGAGCTGTTTTTT. It codes for CASGGFDTGELFF.

This clone showed up just once. The V and J genes are TRBV4-1 and TRBJ1-2, with D possibly being TRBD1 (5 bases). The CDR3 length is 15 residues. Per the germline V gene, CDR1 is MGHRA and CDR2 is YSYEKL. V lost 5 bases and J 10 bases, leaving 23 bases between the germline ends. The CDR3 sequence is CASSKSWGEYGVYTF. The CDR3 coding sequence is TGCGCCAGCAGCAAGAGTTGGGGGGAGTACGGGGTCTACACCTTC.

This clone occurred a few times. V gene TRBV4-3 combines with J gene TRBJ1-2; 9 nucleotides match TRBD1. V was pared by 2 bases and J by 4 bases, with 5 bases of the junction left unmatched. The CDR3 extends over 15 amino acids. Germline V gene data show CDR1 as LGHNA and CDR2 as YSLEER. In nucleotides, the CDR3 is TGCGCCAGCAGCCAATCGGGGACAGGGACCTATGGCTACACCTTC. Translated: CASSQSGTGTYGYTF.

The chain joins TRBV19 to TRBJ2-7, with a possible D match to TRBD2 (5 bases). From germline, CDR1 is LNHDA and CDR2 SQIVND (reference sequence). CDR3 length: 13 amino acids. The V gene lost 3 bases and the J gene lost 2 bases, with 8 bases spanning the gap. As DNA, the CDR3 is TGTGCCAGTAGTATGGACTCTGCCTACGAGCAGTACTTC. Encoded protein: CASSMDSAYEQYF.

This rearrangement joins TRBV4-3 to TRBJ2-1, with D uncertain. Germline V gives CDR1 LGHNA, CDR2 YSLEER. CDR3 length: 15 amino acids. The germline V and J ends were trimmed by 0 bases and 4 bases, with 10 bases remaining between them. CDR3 DNA sequence: TGCGCCAGCAGCCAAGAGCACAGAACTTACAATGAGCAGTTCTTC. This codes for CASSQEHRTYNEQFF.

This clone was recorded a few times. The gene calls are TRBV2 and TRBJ2-6, with no clear D. CDR3 length: 14 residues. The V end lost 8 bases, the J end lost 0 bases, and 8 bases lay between the germline ends. Per germline, CDR1 SNHLY and CDR2 FYNNEI. CDR3 DNA: TGTGCCAGCTGGCGGCGCTCTGGGGCCAACGTCCTGACTTTC. Amino acids: CASWRRSGANVLTF. The whole variable domain, remainder taken from reference TRBV2 and TRBJ2-6, is EPEVTQTPSHQVTQMGQEVILRCVPISNHLYFYWYRQILGQKVEFLVSFYNNEISEKSEIFDDQFSVERPDGSNFTLKIRSTKLEDSAMYFCASWRRSGANVLTFGAGSRLTVL.

This chain joins TRBV13 and TRBJ2-3; 9 bases line up with TRBD1. This CDR3 is built from 16 residues. Losses at the gene ends were 5 bases for V and 6 bases for J; bases not matched to a gene: 12. Germline V lookup: CDR1 PRHDT, CDR2 FYEKMQ (reference sequence). The CDR3 protein is CASSLDRGFHRDTQYF. Here the CDR3 DNA reads TGTGCCAGCAGCCTCGACAGGGGGTTCCATCGGGATACGCAGTATTTT.

The chain's CDR3 is CASSLGGNNYEQYF. The CDR3 DNA follows: TGTGCCAGCAGCTTAGGGGGGAATAACTACGAGCAGTACTTC. The gene calls are TRBV11-2 and TRBJ2-7, with D perhaps being TRBD1 or TRBD2 (5 bases each). The CDR3 is 14 amino acids. The V end was cut by 1 base, the J end by 3 bases, with 10 bases between. From germline, CDR1 is SGHAT and CDR2 FQNNGV.